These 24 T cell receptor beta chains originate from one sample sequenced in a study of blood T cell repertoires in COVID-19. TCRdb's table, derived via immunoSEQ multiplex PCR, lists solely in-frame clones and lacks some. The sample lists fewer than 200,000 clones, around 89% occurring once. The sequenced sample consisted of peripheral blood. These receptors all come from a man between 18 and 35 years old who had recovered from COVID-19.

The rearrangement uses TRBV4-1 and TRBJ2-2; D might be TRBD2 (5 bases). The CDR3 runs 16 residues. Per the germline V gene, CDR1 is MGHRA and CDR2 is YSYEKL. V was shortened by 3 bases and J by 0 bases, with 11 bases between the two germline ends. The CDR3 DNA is TGCGCCAGCAGCCAGCGGGTCCCCCCGAACACCGGGGAGCTGTTTTTT. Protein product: CASSQRVPPNTGELFF.

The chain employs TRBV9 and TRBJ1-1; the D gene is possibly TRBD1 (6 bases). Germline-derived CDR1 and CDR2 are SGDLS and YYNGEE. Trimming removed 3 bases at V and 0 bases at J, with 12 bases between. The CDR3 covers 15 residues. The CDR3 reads CASSGGQSMNTEAFF. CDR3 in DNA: TGTGCCAGCAGCGGAGGACAGTCCATGAACACTGAAGCTTTCTTT. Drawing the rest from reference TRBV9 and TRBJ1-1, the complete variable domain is DSGVTQTPKHLITATGQRVTLRCSPRSGDLSVYWYQQSLDQGLQFLIQYYNGEERAKGNILERFSAQQFPDLHSELNLSSLELGDSALYFCASSGGQSMNTEAFFGQGTRLTVV.

The CDR3 region is CASISGDNTGELFF. The CDR3 nucleotides read TGTGCCAGTATATCGGGGGATAACACCGGGGAGCTGTTTTTT. V is TRBV28 and J is TRBJ2-2, with a weak D call TRBD2 (6 bases). V was shortened by 9 bases and J by 2 bases, with 13 bases between the two germline ends. The CDR3 length is 14 residues. Germline lookup yields CDR1 MDHEN and CDR2 SYDVKM.

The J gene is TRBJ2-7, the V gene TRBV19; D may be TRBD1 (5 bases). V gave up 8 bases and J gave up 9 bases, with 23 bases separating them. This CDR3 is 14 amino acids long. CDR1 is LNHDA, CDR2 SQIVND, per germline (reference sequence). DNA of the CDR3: TGTGCCAGTTCAGTACTGGGGCCTGGGGCTCTGCAGTACTTC. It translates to CASSVLGPGALQYF.

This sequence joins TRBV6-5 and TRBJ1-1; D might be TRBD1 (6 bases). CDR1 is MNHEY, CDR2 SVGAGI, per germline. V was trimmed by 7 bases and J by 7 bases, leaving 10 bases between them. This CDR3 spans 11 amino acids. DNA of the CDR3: TGTGCCAGCAATGGGGGCCTTGAAGCTTTCTTT. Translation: CASNGGLEAFF.

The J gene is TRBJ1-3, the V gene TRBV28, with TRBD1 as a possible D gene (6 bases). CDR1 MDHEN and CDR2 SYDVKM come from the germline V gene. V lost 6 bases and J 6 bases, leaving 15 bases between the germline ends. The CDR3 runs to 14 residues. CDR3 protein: CASSAGTTINTIYF. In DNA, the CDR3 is TGTGCCAGCAGCGCCGGGACAACTATAAACACCATATATTTT.

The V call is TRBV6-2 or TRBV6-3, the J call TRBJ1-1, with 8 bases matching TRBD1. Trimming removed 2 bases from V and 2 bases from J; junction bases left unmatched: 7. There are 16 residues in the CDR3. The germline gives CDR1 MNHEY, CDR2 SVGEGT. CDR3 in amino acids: CASSYIRGHGNTEAFF. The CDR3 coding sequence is TGTGCCAGCAGTTACATCAGGGGGCACGGAAACACTGAAGCTTTCTTT.

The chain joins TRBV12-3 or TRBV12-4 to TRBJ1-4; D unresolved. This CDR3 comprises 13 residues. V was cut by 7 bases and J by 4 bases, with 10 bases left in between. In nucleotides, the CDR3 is TGTGCCAGCACTACTGGCGGTAATGAAAAACTGTTTTTT. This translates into CASTTGGNEKLFF.

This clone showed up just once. The DNA for the CDR3 is TGTGCCAGTACCCCCGGGACACTGAACACCGGGGAGCTGTTTTTT. It yields the protein CASTPGTLNTGELFF. The gene calls are TRBV19 and TRBJ2-2; possibly TRBD1 for D (6 bases). Germline V gene sequence: CDR1 LNHDA, CDR2 SQIVND (reference sequence). The CDR3 is made up of 15 amino acids. Trimming took off 7 bases at V and 1 base at J, with 13 bases between the two ends.

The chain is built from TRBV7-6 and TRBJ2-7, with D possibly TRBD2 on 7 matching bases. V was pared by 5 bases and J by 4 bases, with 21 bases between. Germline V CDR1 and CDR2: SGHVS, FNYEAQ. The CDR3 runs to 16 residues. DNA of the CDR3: TGTGCCAGCAGCCTCGTGCTAGGGGGGGGCTGGTACGAGCAGTACTTC. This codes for CASSLVLGGGWYEQYF.

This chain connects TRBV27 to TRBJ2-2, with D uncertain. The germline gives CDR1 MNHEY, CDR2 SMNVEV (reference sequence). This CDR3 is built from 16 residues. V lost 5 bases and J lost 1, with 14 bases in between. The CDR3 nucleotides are TGTGCCAGCAGTCTTATCCAGACTCTGAACACCGGGGAGCTGTTTTTT. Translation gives CASSLIQTLNTGELFF.

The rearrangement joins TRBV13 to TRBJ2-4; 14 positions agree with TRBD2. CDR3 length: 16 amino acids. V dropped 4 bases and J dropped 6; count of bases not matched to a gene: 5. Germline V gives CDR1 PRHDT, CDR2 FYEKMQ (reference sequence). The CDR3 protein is CASSSTSGRVLNIQYF. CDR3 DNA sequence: TGTGCCAGCAGCTCGACTAGCGGGAGGGTCTTAAACATTCAGTACTTC. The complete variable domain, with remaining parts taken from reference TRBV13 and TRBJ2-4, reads AAGVIQSPRHLIKEKRETATLKCYPIPRHDTVYWYQQGPGQDPQFLISFYEKMQSDKGSIPDRFSAQQFSDYHSELNMSSLELGDSALYFCASSSTSGRVLNIQYFGAGTRLSVL.

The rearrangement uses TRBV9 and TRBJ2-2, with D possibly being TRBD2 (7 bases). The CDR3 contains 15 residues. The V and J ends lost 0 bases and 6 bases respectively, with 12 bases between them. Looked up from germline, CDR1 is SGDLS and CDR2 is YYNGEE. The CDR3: CASSVDGGPAGELFF. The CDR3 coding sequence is TGTGCCAGCAGCGTAGACGGGGGGCCTGCCGGGGAGCTGTTTTTT. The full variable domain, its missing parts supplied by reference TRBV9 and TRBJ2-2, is DSGVTQTPKHLITATGQRVTLRCSPRSGDLSVYWYQQSLDQGLQFLIQYYNGEERAKGNILERFSAQQFPDLHSELNLSSLELGDSALYFCASSVDGGPAGELFFGEGSRLTVL.

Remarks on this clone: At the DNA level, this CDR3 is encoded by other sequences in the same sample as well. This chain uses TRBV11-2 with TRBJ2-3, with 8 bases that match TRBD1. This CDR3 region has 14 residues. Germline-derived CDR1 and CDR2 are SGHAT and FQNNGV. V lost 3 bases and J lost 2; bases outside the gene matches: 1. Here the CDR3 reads CASSLGQVTDTQYF. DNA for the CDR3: TGTGCCAGCAGCTTGGGACAGGTCACAGATACGCAGTATTTT.

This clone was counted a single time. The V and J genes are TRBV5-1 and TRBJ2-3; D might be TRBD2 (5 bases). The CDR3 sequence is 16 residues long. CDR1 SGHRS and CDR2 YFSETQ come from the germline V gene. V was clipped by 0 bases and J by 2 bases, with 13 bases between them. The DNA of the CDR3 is TGCGCCAGCAGCTTGGCGCTAGCTCTTTTCACAGATACGCAGTATTTT. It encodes CASSLALALFTDTQYF.

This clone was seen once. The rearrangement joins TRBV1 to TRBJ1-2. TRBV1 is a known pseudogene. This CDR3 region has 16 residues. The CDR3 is CTSSQDLSIANYGYTF. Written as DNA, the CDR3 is TGCACCAGCAGCCAAGATCTGTCGATAGCTAACTATGGCTACACCTTC.

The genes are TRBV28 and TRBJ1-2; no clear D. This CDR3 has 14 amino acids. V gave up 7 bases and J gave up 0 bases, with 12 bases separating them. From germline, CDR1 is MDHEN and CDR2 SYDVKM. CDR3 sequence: CASTQRAPNYGYTF. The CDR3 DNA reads TGTGCCAGCACCCAGAGGGCCCCTAACTATGGCTACACCTTC.

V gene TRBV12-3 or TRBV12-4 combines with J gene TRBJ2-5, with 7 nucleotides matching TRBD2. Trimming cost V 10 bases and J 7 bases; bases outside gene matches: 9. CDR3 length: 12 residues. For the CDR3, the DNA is TGTGCCACCCGGGACTATGGAGGGACCCAGTACTTC. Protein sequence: CATRDYGGTQYF.

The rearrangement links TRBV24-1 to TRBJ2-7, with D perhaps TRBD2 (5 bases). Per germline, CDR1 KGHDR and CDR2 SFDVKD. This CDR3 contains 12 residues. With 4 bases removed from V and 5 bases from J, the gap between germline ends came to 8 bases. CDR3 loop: CATSEGSHEQYF. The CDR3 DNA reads TGTGCCACCAGTGAAGGGAGCCACGAGCAGTACTTC.

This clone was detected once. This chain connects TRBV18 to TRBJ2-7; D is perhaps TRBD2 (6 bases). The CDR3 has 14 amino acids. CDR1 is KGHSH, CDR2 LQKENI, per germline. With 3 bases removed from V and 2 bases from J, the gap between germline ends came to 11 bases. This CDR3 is CASSPGGGPYEQYF. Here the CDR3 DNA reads TGTGCCAGCTCACCGGGGGGAGGCCCCTACGAGCAGTACTTC.

The CDR3 spells CASSDSGLYNEQFF. CDR3 coding DNA: TGTGCCAGCAGTGATAGCGGTCTATACAATGAGCAGTTCTTC. V gene TRBV25-1 combines with J gene TRBJ2-1; D may be TRBD2 (6 bases). The germline V gene has CDR1 MGHDK and CDR2 SYGVNS. The CDR3 sequence is 14 residues long. Trimming took off 3 bases at V and 4 bases at J, with 10 bases between the two ends.

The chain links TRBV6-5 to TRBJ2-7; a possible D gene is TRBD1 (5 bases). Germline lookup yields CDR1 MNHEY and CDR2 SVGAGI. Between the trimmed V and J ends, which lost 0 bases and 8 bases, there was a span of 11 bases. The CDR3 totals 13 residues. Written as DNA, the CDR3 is TGTGCCAGCAGTTACTCGGGGCAGCTTAAGCAGTACTTC. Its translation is CASSYSGQLKQYF.

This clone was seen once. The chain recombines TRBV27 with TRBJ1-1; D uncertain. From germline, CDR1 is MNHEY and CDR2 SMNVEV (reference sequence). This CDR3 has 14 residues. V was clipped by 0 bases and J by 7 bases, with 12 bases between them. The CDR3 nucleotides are TGTGCCAGCAGTTTATCGACTCGTGGCAGTGAAGCTTTCTTT. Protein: CASSLSTRGSEAFF.

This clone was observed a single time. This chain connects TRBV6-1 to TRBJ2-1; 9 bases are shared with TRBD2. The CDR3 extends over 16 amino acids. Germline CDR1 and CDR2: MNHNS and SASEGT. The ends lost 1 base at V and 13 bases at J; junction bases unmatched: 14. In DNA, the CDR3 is TGTGCCAGCAGTGAAGTTCGGGTTAGTAGCGGGAGTATTCAGTTCTTC. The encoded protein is CASSEVRVSSGSIQFF.